The next 8 T cell receptor beta chains were all read from a single sample in a study of T cells in Graves' hyperthyroidism and ophthalmopathy. RNA transcripts served as the template for amplifying TCR beta CDR3 regions. HTBI primers drove first-round RT-PCR of the TCR CDR3. TCRdb independently ran MiXCR on the multiplex PCR reads; one entry per CDR3 protein. In the table there are fewer than 650,000 distinct CDR3 sequences, around 15% of which are singletons. Material: blood. The receptors come from a woman aged 40 to 49 with Graves' hyperthyroidism.

This clonotype was picked up many times. The chain's CDR3 is CASSTGQGAMPVGTEAFF. The CDR3 bases are TGTGCCAGCAGCACCGGACAGGGGGCTATGCCGGTAGGCACTGAAGCTTTCTTT. The genes are TRBV7-9 and TRBJ1-1; 11 nucleotides align to TRBD1. J gave up 4 bases and V 5 bases, and 15 bases lay outside the gene matches. Germline V lookup: CDR1 SEHNR, CDR2 FQNEAQ (reference sequence). The CDR3 totals 18 residues.

The table lists this clonotype with many counts. For the CDR3, the DNA is TGTGCCAGCAGTCCTACCGCTAGCGGGAGGGCCCCCGGGGAGCTGTTTTTT. Amino acid sequence: CASSPTASGRAPGELFF. V usage is TRBV27 and J usage is TRBJ2-2; 12 bases agree with TRBD2. V dropped 5 bases and J dropped 6; count of bases not matched to a gene: 10. This CDR3 has 17 amino acids. The germline CDR1 and CDR2 sequences are MNHEY and SMNVEV (reference sequence).

This clonotype has a count of ten or more. The chain combines TRBV30 with TRBJ1-1; D remains ambiguous. This CDR3 has 11 residues. V gave up 0 bases and J gave up 4 bases, with 3 bases separating them. The V gene's germline CDR1 is GTSNPN and CDR2 SVGIG (reference sequence). The CDR3 DNA follows: TGTGCCTGGAGTGTACTCACTGAAGCTTTCTTT. Residues: CAWSVLTEAFF.

This clonotype was seen a few times. The V and J genes are TRBV7-9 and TRBJ1-6; D possibly corresponds to TRBD1 (6 bases). The CDR3 loop spans 14 amino acids. Deletions cut 1 base from V and 8 bases from J, with 9 bases between. Germline-derived CDR1 and CDR2 are SEHNR and FQNEAQ (reference sequence). The CDR3 loop is CASSLEGGYSPLHF. The CDR3 bases are TGTGCCAGCAGCTTAGAAGGGGGTTATTCACCCCTCCACTTT.

The V and J genes are TRBV19 and TRBJ2-3, with 9 nucleotides matching TRBD2. CDR3 length: 16 amino acids. The V and J ends lost 3 bases and 7 bases, in that order; junction bases with no gene match: 11. Germline V lookup: CDR1 LNHDA, CDR2 SQIVND (reference sequence). CDR3 residues: CASSIALSGSHNTQYF. CDR3 DNA: TGTGCCAGTAGTATCGCCCTTAGCGGGAGCCACAATACGCAGTATTTT.

The rearrangement links TRBV28 to TRBJ2-1; D remains ambiguous. CDR1 and CDR2 (germline): MDHEN, SYDVKM. Trimming took off 2 bases at V and 14 bases at J, with 13 bases between the two ends. The CDR3 runs to 12 residues. The CDR3 sequence: CASSLRLISEFF. The CDR3 coding sequence is TGTGCCAGCAGTTTAAGACTGATTTCCGAGTTCTTC.

This clonotype has at least ten counts. The V and J genes are TRBV11-3 and TRBJ2-3; 11 bases are shared with TRBD2. The CDR3 contains 16 residues. The trim removed 5 bases at V and 2 bases at J, leaving 6 bases unmatched. Germline-derived CDR1 and CDR2 are SGHNT and YENEEA. CDR3 DNA: TGTGCCAGCAGCCCGGGACTAGCGGAGATCACAGATACGCAGTATTTT. Protein sequence: CASSPGLAEITDTQYF.

Only a few counts were recorded for this clonotype. This sequence joins TRBV12-3 or TRBV12-4 and TRBJ1-4; D is perhaps TRBD1 (6 bases). V gave up 3 bases and J gave up 2 bases, with 16 bases separating them. This CDR3 is built from 17 residues. The CDR3 spells CASSFGGGPNTNEKLFF. DNA of the CDR3: TGTGCCAGCAGTTTCGGGGGGGGCCCCAACACTAATGAAAAACTGTTTTTT.